This record concerns one T cell receptor beta chain sequence. Some clones are missing from TCRdb's copy, which holds only in-frame ones; the method was immunoSEQ multiplex PCR. The sample yields roughly 100,000 clones, 75% to 85% seen once. The data originate from a study of blood T cell repertoires in COVID-19. CDR3 length equals 14 residues. The germline gives CDR1 SGHRS, CDR2 YFSETQ. V lost 3 bases to trimming and J lost 3 bases; unmatched junction nucleotides: 4. The sample taken for sequencing was peripheral blood. The chain uses TRBV5-1 and TRBJ2-7, with TRBD1 matching 9 bases. The TCR originated in a man at least 80 years old with COVID-19, enrolled during active disease. CDR3 sequence (DNA): TGCGCCAGCAGCTCAATGACAGGGGGCTACGAGCAGTACTTC. This sequence encodes CASSSMTGGYEQYF.